This T cell receptor beta chain was recorded in a study of blood T cell repertoires in COVID-19. This CDR3 is built from 18 residues. The V gene end was trimmed by 0 bases and the J gene end by 5 bases; junction bases not matched to a gene: 16. Germline CDR1 and CDR2: SGHNT and YYREEE (reference sequence). Libraries were prepared by immunoSEQ multiplex PCR; TCRdb keeps only in-frame clonotypes and omits some of them. The sample shows roughly 140,000 clones, roughly nine tenths of them seen only once. This clonotype originated in a woman aged 60-70 years with active COVID-19. The chain joins TRBV5-4 to TRBJ1-2; 7 bases are a match to TRBD1. Sequencing was done on a sample of peripheral blood. CDR3: CASSLVQGNHIGTYGYTF. The CDR3 DNA sequence: TGTGCCAGCAGCTTGGTACAGGGGAACCATATAGGTACTTATGGCTACACCTTC.